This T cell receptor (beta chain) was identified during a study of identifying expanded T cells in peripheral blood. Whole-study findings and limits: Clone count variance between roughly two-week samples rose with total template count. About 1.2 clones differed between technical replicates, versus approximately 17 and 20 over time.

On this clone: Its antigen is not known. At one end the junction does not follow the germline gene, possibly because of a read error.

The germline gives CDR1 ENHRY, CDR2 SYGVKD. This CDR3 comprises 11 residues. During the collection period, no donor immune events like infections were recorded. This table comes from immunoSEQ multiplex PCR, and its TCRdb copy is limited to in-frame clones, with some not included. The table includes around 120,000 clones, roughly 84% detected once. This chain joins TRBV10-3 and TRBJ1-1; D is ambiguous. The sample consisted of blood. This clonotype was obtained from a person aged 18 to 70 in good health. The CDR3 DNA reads TGTGCCATCAGTGAGTTAACCGGGCCAACCTTT. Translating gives CAISELTGPTF.